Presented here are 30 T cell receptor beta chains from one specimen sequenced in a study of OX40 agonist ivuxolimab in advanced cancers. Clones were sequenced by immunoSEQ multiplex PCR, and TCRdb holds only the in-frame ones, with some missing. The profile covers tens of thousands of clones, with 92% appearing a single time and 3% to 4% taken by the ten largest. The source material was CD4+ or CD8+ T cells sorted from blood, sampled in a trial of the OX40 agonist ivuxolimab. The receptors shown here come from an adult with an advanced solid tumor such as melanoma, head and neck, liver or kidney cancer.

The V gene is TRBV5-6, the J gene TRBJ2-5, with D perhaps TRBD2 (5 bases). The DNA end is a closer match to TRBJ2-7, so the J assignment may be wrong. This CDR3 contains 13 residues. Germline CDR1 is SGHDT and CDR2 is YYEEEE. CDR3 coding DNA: TGTGCCAGCAGCCCCGGACTCGCCTACGAGCAGTACTTC. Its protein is CASSPGLAYEQYF.

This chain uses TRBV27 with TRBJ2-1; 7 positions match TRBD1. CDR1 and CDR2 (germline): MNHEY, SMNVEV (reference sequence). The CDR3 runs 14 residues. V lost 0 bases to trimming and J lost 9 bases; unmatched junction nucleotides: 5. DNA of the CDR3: TGTGCCAGCAGTTTATCGGTAGGGGGCGGTGAGCAGTTCTTC. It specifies CASSLSVGGGEQFF.

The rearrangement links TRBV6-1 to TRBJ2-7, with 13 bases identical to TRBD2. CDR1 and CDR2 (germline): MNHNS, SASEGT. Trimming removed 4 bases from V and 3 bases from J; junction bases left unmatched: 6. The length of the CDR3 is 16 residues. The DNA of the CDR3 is TGTGCCAGCAGTGTCTTACTAGCGGGAGGGATCTACGAGCAGTACTTC. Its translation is CASSVLLAGGIYEQYF.

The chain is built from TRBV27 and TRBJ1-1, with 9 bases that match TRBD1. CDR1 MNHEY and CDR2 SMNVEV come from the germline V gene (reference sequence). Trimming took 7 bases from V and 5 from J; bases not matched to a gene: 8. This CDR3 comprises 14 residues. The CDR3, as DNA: TGTGCCAGCACGACAGGGGGAGGAGGGACTGAAGCTTTCTTT. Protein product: CASTTGGGGTEAFF.

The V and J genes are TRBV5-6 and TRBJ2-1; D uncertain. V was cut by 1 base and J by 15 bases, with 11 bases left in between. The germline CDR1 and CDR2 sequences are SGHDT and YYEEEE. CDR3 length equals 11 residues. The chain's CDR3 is CASSLLSSRFF. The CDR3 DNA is TGTGCCAGCAGCTTGTTGAGCTCACGGTTCTTC.

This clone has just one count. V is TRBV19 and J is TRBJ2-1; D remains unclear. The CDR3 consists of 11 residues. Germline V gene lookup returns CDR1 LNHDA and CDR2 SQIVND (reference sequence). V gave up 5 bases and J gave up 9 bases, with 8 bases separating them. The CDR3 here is CASSRSGEQFF. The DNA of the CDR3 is TGTGCCAGTAGTCGCTCGGGTGAGCAGTTCTTC.

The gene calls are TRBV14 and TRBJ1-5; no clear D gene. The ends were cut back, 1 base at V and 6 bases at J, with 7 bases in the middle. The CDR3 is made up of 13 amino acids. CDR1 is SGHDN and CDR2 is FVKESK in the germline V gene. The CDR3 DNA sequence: TGTGCCAGCAGCCAAGGGGGTTTTCAGCCCCAGCATTTT. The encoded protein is CASSQGGFQPQHF.

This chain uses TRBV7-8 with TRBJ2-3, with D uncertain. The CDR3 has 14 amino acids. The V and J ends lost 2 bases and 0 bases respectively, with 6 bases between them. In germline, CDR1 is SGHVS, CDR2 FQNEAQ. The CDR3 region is CASSLLVSTDTQYF. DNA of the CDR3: TGTGCCAGCAGCTTACTAGTTAGCACAGATACGCAGTATTTT.

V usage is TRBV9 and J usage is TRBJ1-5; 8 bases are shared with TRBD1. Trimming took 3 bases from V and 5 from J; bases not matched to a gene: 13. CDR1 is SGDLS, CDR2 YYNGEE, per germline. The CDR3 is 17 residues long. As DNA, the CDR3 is TGTGCCAGCAGCGCCTTAGACAGGGGTAGGATGGATCAGCCCCAGCATTTT. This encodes CASSALDRGRMDQPQHF.

In DNA, the CDR3 is TGTGCCAGCAGCCAAGTTGCAGCCTACGAGCAGTACTTC. Residues: CASSQVAAYEQYF. The V call is TRBV4-2, the J call TRBJ2-7; unclear D gene. Germline CDR1 and CDR2: LGHNA and YNFKEQ. Between the trimmed V and J ends, which lost 1 base and 2 bases, there was a span of 6 bases. The CDR3 extends over 13 amino acids.

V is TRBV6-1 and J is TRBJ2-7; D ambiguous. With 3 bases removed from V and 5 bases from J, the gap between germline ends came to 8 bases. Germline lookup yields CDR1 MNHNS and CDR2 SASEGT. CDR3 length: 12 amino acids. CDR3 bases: TGTGCCAGCAGTGATTTCGGAAACGAGCAGTACTTC. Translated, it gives CASSDFGNEQYF.

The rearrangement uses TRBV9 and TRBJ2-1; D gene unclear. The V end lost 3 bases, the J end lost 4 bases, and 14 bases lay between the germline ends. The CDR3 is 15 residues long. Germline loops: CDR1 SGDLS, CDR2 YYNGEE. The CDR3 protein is CASSAGGSGYNEQFF. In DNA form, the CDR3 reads TGTGCCAGCAGCGCCGGTGGGTCTGGGTACAATGAGCAGTTCTTC.

CDR3 nucleotides: TGTGCCAGCAGTCCTCAGGGGTTCCTAGGGGACTATGGCTACACCTTC. This encodes CASSPQGFLGDYGYTF. V and J are TRBV28 and TRBJ1-2, with D tentatively TRBD1 (6 bases). Germline-derived CDR1 and CDR2 are MDHEN and SYDVKM. This CDR3 comprises 16 residues. Trimming pared 5 bases from V and 3 bases from J, leaving 19 bases between.

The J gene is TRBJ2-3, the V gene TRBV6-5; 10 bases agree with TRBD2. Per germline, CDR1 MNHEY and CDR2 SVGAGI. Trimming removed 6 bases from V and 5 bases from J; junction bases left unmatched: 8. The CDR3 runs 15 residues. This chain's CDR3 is CASRMLAGVVDTQYF. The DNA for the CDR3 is TGTGCCAGCAGAATGCTAGCGGGAGTGGTAGATACGCAGTATTTT.

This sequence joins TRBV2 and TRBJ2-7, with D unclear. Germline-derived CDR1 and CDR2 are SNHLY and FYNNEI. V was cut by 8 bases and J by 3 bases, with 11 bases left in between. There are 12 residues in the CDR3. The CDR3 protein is CASRELGYEQYF. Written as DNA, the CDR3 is TGTGCCAGCCGAGAGTTGGGCTACGAGCAGTACTTC.

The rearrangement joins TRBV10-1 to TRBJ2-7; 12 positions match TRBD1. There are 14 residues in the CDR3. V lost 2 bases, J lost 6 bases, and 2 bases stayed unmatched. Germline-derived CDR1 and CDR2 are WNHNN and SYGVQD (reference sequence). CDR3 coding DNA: TGCGCCAGCAGTGAGGGGGGACAGGGGGCCGAGCAGTACTTC. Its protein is CASSEGGQGAEQYF.

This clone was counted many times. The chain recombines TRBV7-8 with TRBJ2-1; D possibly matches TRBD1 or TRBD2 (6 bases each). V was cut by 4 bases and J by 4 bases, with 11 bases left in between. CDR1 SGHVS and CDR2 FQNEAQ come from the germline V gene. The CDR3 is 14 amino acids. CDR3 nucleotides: TGTGCCAGCAGCTCTAGGGGGGAATACAATGAGCAGTTCTTC. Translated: CASSSRGEYNEQFF.

The CDR3 nucleotides are TGCGCCAGCAGCCAAGAGGCCTGGACACTGAACCGGGAGCTGTTTTTT. Amino acids: CASSQEAWTLNRELFF. The chain has TRBV4-3 and TRBJ2-2, with D perhaps matching TRBD1 (5 bases). From germline, CDR1 is LGHNA and CDR2 YSLEER. The V gene lost 0 bases and the J gene lost 9 bases, with 17 bases spanning the gap. The CDR3 contains 16 residues.

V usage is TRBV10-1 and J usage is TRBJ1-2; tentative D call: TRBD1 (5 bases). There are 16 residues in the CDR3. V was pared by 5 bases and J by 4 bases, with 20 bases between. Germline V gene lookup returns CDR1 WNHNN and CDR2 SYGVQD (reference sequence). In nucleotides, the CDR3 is TGCGCCAGCAGTCCATCTTCGGGGCAGAGTGGCTATGGCTACACCTTC. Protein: CASSPSSGQSGYGYTF.

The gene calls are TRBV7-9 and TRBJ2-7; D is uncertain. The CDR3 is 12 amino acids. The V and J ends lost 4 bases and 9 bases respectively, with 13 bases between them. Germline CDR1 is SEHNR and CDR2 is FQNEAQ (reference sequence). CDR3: CASSSAGVVQYF. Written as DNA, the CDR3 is TGTGCCAGCAGCTCTGCTGGAGTTGTGCAGTACTTC.

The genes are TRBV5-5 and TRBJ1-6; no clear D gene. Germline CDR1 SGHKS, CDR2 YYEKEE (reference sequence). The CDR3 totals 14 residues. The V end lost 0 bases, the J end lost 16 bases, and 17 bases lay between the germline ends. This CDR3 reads CASSLGILGNALHF. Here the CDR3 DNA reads TGTGCCAGCAGCTTGGGTATATTGGGGAATGCTCTCCACTTT.

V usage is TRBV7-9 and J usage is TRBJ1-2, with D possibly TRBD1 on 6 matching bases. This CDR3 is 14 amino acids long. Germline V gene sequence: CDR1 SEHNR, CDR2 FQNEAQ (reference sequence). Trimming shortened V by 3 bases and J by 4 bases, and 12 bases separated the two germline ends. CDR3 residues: CASSLEQGTYGYTF. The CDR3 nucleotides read TGTGCCAGCAGCTTGGAGCAGGGGACCTATGGCTACACCTTC. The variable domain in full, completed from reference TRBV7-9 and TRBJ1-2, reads DTGVSQNPRHKITKRGQNVTFRCDPISEHNRLYWYRQTLGQGPEFLTYFQNEAQLEKSRLLSDRFSAERPKGSFSTLEIQRTEQGDSAMYLCASSLEQGTYGYTFGSGTRLTVV.

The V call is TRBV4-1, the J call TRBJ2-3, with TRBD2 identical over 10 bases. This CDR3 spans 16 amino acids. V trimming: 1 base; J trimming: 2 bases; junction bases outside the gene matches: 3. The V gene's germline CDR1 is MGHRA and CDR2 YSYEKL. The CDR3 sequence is CASSQGAGGYTDTQYF. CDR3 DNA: TGCGCCAGCAGCCAAGGAGCGGGGGGGTACACAGATACGCAGTATTTT.

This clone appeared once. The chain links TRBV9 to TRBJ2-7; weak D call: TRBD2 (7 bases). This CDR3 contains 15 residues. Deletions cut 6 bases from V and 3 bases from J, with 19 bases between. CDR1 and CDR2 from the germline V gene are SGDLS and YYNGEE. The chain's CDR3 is CASNRGAGYSYEQYF. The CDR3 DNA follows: TGTGCCAGCAATCGGGGGGCAGGGTATAGCTACGAGCAGTACTTC.

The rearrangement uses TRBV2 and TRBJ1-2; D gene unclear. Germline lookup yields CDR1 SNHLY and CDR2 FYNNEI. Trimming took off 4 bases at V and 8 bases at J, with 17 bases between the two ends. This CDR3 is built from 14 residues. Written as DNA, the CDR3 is TGTGCCAGCAGTGTGGGAGGGATCCTCGGAGGCTACACCTTC. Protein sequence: CASSVGGILGGYTF.

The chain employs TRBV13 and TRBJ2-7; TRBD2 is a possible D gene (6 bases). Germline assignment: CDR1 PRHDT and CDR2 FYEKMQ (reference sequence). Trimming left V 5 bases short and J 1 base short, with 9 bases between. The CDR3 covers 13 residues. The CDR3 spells CASSPGRSYEQYF. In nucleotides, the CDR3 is TGTGCCAGCAGCCCTGGGAGGTCCTACGAGCAGTACTTC.

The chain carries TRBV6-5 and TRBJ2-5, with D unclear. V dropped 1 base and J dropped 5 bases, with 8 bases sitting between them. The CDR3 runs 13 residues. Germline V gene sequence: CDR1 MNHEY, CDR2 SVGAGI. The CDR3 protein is CASSYYGDETQYF. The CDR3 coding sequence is TGTGCCAGCAGTTACTATGGAGACGAGACCCAGTACTTC.

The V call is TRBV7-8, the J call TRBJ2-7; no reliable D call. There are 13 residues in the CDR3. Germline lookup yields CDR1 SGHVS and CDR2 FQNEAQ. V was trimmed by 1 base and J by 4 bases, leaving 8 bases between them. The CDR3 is CASSLGVAYEQYF. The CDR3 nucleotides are TGTGCCAGCAGCTTAGGAGTCGCGTACGAGCAGTACTTC.

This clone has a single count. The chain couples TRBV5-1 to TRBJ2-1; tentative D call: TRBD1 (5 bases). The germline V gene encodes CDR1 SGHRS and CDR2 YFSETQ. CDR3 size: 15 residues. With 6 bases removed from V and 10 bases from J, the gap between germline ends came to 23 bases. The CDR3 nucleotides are TGCGCCAGCAAATGGTCGGACGGCAGGAAGGGGGAGCAGTTCTTC. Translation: CASKWSDGRKGEQFF.

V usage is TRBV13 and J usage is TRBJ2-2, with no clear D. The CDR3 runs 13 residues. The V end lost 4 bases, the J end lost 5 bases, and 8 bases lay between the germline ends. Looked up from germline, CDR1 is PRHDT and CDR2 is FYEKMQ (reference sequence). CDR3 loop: CASSSGWTGELFF. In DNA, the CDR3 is TGTGCCAGCAGCTCTGGGTGGACCGGGGAGCTGTTTTTT.